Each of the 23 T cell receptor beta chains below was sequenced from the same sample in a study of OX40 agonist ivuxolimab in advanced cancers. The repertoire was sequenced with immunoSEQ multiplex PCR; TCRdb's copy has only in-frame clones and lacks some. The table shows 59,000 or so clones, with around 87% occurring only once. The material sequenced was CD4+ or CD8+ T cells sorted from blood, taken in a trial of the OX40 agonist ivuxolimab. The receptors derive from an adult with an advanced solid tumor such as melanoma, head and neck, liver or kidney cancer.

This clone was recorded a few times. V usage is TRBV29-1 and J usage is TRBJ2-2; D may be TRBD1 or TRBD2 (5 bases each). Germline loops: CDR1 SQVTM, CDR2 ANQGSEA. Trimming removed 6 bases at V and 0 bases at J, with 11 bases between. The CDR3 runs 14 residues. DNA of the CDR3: TGCAGCGTGGCGTGGGGGTCGAACACCGGGGAGCTGTTTTTT. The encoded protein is CSVAWGSNTGELFF.

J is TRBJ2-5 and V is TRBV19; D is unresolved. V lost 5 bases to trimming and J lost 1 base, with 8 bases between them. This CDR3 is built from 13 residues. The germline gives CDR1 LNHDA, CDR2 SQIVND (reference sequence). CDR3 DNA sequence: TGTGCCAGTAGTTTGGGATTCCAAGAGACCCAGTACTTC. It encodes CASSLGFQETQYF. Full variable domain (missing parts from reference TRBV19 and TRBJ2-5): DGGITQSPKYLFRKEGQNVTLSCEQNLNHDAMYWYRQDPGQGLRLIYYSQIVNDFQKGDIAEGYSVSREKKESFPLTVTSAQKNPTAFYLCASSLGFQETQYFGPGTRLLVL.

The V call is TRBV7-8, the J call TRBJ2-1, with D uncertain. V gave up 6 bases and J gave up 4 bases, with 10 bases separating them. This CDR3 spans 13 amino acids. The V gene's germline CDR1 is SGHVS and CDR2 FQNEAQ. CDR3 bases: TGTGCCAGCAGTCTTATACTTTACAATGAGCAGTTCTTC. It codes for CASSLILYNEQFF.

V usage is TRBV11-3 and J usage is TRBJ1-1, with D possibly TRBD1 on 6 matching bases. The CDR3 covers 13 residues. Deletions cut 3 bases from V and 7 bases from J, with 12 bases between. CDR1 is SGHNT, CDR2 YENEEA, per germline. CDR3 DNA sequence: TGTGCCAGCAGCTTCCGGACAGAAAATGAAGCTTTCTTT. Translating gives CASSFRTENEAFF.

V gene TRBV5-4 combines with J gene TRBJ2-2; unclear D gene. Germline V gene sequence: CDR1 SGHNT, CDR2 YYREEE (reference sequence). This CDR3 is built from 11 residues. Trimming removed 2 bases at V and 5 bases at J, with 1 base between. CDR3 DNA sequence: TGTGCCAGCAGCTTTACCGGGGAGCTGTTTTTT. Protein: CASSFTGELFF.

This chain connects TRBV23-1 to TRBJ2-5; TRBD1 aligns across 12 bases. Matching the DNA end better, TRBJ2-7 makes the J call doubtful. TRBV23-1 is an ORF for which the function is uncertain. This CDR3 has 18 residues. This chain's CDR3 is CASSQFGNRDRGLHEQYF. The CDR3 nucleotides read TGCGCCAGCAGTCAATTTGGGAACCGGGACAGGGGGCTGCACGAGCAGTACTTC.

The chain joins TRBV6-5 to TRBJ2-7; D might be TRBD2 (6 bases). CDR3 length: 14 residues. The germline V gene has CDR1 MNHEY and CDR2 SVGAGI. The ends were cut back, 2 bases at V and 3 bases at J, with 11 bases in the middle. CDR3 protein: CASSYRLGGYEQYF. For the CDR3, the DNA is TGTGCCAGCAGTTACAGGTTGGGGGGCTACGAGCAGTACTTC.

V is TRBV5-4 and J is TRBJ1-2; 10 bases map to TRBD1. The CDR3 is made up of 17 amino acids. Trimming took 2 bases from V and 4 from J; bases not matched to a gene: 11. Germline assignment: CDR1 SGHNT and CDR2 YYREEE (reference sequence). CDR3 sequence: CASSLDYRDRGPYGYTF. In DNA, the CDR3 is TGTGCCAGCAGCTTAGATTACCGGGACAGGGGTCCCTATGGCTACACCTTC.

In DNA, the CDR3 is TGTGCCAGTAGTATTCGGCTGGGCGGGGGAAAGCATTCCTACGAGCAGTACTTC. Protein: CASSIRLGGGKHSYEQYF. The chain couples TRBV19 to TRBJ2-7; 7 bases line up with TRBD2. Germline V gene lookup returns CDR1 LNHDA and CDR2 SQIVND (reference sequence). Trimming took 3 bases from V and 1 from J; bases not matched to a gene: 15. The length of the CDR3 is 18 residues.

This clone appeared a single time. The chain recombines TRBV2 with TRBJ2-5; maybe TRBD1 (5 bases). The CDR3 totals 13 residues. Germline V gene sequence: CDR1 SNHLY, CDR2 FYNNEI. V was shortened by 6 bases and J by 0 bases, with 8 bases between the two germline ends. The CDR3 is CASSQGYQETQYF. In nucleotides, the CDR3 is TGTGCCAGCAGCCAGGGTTACCAAGAGACCCAGTACTTC. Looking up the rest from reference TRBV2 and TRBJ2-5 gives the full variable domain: EPEVTQTPSHQVTQMGQEVILRCVPISNHLYFYWYRQILGQKVEFLVSFYNNEISEKSEIFDDQFSVERPDGSNFTLKIRSTKLEDSAMYFCASSQGYQETQYFGPGTRLLVL.

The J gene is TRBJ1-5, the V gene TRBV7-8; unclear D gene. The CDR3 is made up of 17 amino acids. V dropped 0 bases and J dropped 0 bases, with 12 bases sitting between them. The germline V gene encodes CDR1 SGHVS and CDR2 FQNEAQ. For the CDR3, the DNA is TGTGCCAGCAGCTTAGCGCGCAGACTAAATAGCAATCAGCCCCAGCATTTT. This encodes CASSLARRLNSNQPQHF.

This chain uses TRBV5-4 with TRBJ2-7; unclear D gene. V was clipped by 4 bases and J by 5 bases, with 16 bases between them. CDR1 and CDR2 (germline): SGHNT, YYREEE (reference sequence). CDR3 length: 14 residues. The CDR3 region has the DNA TGTGCCAGCAGCCCCATGGCGCTGTCGGACGAGCAGTACTTC. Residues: CASSPMALSDEQYF.

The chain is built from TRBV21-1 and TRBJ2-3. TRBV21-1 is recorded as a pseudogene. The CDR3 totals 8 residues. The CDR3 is CASSKEAF. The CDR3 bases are TGTGCCAGCAGCAAAGAGGCCTTT.

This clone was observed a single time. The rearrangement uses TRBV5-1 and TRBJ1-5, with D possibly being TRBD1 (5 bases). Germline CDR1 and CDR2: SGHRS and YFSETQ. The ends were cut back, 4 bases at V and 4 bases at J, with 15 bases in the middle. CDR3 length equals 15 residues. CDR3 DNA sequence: TGCGCCAGCAGCCGGGACGGCGCGGGGAATCAGCCCCAGCATTTT. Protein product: CASSRDGAGNQPQHF. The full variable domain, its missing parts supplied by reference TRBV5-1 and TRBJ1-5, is KAGVTQTPRYLIKTRGQQVTLSCSPISGHRSVSWYQQTPGQGLQFLFEYFSETQRNKGNFPGRFSGRQFSNSRSEMNVSTLELGDSALYLCASSRDGAGNQPQHFGDGTRLSIL.

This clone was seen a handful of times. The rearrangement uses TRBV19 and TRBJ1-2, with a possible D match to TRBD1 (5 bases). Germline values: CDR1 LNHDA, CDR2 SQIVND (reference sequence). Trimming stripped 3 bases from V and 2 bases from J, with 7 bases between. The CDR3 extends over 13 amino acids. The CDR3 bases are TGTGCCAGTAGTATGGGGGGGAACTATGGCTACACCTTC. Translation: CASSMGGNYGYTF.

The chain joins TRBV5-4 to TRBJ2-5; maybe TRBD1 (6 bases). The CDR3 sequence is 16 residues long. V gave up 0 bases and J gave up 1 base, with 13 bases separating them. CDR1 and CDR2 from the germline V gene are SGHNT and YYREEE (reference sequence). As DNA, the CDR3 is TGTGCCAGCAGCTTGGTAGGGATGGGGGCCCAAGAGACCCAGTACTTC. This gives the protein CASSLVGMGAQETQYF. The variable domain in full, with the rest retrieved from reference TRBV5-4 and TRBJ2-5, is ETGVTQSPTHLIKTRGQQVTLRCSSQSGHNTVSWYQQALGQGPQFIFQYYREEENGRGNFPPRFSGLQFPNYSSELNVNALELDDSALYLCASSLVGMGAQETQYFGPGTRLLVL.

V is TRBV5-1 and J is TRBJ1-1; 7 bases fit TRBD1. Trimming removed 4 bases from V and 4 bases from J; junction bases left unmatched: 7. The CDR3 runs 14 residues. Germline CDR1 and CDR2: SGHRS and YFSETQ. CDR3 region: CASSPMDRSTEAFF. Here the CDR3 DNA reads TGCGCCAGCAGCCCCATGGACAGGTCCACTGAAGCTTTCTTT. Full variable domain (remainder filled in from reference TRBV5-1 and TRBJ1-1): KAGVTQTPRYLIKTRGQQVTLSCSPISGHRSVSWYQQTPGQGLQFLFEYFSETQRNKGNFPGRFSGRQFSNSRSEMNVSTLELGDSALYLCASSPMDRSTEAFFGQGTRLTVV.

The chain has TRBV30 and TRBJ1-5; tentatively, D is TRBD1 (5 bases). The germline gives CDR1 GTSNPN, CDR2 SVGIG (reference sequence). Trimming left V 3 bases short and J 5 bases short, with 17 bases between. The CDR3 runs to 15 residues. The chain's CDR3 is CAWSRRGDVDQPQHF. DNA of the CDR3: TGTGCCTGGAGCCGGCGGGGGGATGTTGATCAGCCCCAGCATTTT.

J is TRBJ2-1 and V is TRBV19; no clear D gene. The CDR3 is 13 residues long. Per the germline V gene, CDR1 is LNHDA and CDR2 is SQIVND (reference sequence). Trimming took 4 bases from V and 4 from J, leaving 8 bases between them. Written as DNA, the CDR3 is TGTGCCAGTAGTAAGGCTATATACAATGAGCAGTTCTTC. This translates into CASSKAIYNEQFF. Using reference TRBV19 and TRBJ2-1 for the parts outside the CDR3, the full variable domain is DGGITQSPKYLFRKEGQNVTLSCEQNLNHDAMYWYRQDPGQGLRLIYYSQIVNDFQKGDIAEGYSVSREKKESFPLTVTSAQKNPTAFYLCASSKAIYNEQFFGPGTRLTVL.

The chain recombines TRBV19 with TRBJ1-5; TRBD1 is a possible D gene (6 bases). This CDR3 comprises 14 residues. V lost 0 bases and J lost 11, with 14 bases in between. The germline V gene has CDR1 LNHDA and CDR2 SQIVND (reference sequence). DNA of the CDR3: TGTGCCAGTAGTATAGATTCAAGGAGGACAGCCCAGCATTTT. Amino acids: CASSIDSRRTAQHF.

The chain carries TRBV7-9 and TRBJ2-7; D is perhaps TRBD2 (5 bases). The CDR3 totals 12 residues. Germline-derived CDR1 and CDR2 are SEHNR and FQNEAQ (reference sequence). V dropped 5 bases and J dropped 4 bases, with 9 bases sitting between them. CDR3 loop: CASSPSGYEQYF. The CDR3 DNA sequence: TGTGCCAGCAGCCCGTCGGGGTACGAGCAGTACTTC.

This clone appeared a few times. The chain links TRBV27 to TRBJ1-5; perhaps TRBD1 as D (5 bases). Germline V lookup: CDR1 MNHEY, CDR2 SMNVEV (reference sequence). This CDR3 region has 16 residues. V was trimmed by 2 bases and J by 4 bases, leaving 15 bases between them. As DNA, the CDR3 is TGTGCCAGCAGTTTAAAGGGGAGCCGGGGAAATCAGCCCCAGCATTTT. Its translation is CASSLKGSRGNQPQHF.

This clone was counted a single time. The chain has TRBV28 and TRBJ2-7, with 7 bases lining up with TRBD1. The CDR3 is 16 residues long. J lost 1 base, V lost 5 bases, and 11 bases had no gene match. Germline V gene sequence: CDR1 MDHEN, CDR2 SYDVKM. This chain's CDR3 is CASSPQVRDRSYEQYF. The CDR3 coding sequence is TGTGCCAGCAGTCCCCAGGTTCGGGACAGATCCTACGAGCAGTACTTC.